This is a list of T cell receptor beta chains from one sample in a study of neurological immune-mediated disorders. Each CDR3 protein gets one entry after TCRdb re-called the 5' RACE reads with MiXCR. Among about 36,000 distinct CDR3 sequences listed, roughly 10% were seen once. Material for sequencing was PBMCs. The source of these receptors is a man aged 55 to 69 with HTLV-1-associated myelopathy (HAM/TSP). Both conserved end residues are part of each CDR3. D genes are given only for firm matches. Only some rows state a clone size, as once, few, many or a class for expanded clones.

J | size | D | V | CDR3 | DNA
TRBJ2-5 | many | TRBD2 | TRBV3-1 | CASNLPGGQETQYF | TGTGCCAGCAACCTGCCGGGAGGCCAAGAGACCCAGTACTTC
TRBJ2-3 | many | TRBD2 | TRBV7-2 | CASSLARLAGTQAQYF | TGTGCCAGCAGCTTAGCCCGACTAGCGGGCACCCAGGCGCAGTATTTT
TRBJ2-1 | many | TRBD2 | TRBV6-2/TRBV6-3 | CASRSYGTSGPLDNEQFF | TGTGCCAGCAGATCTTATGGGACTAGCGGGCCCTTAGACAATGAGCAGTTCTTC
TRBJ2-1 | . | TRBD2 | TRBV6-6 | CASGLAGGTSEQFF | TGTGCCAGCGGGTTAGCGGGAGGCACCAGTGAGCAGTTCTTC
TRBJ2-3 | many | . | TRBV5-5 | CASSSGPSTDTQYF | TGTGCCAGCAGCTCCGGCCCCAGCACAGATACGCAGTATTTT
TRBJ1-2 | many | TRBD1 | TRBV5-1 | CASSPSPGQGFIVNYGYTF | TGCGCCAGCAGCCCATCTCCGGGACAGGGATTTATTGTCAACTATGGCTACACCTTC
TRBJ2-1 | many | TRBD1 | TRBV5-1 | CASSLGAGQGFTEQFF | TGCGCCAGCAGCTTGGGGGCCGGACAGGGGTTCACTGAGCAGTTCTTC
TRBJ2-7 | . | . | TRBV24-1 | CATSDPVGEQYF | TGTGCCACCAGTGATCCCGTCGGCGAGCAGTACTTC
TRBJ2-7 | many | TRBD2 | TRBV20-1 | CSTRGLVHEQYF | TGCAGTACTAGGGGACTAGTCCACGAGCAGTACTTC
TRBJ1-1 | many | . | TRBV15 | CATSRQPGWDTEAFF | TGTGCCACCAGCCGACAACCAGGGTGGGACACTGAAGCTTTCTTT
TRBJ1-6 | many | . | TRBV5-1 | CASSLVGASSYNSPLHF | TGCGCCAGCAGCTTGGTAGGGGCGAGCTCCTATAATTCACCCCTCCACTTT
TRBJ2-1 | many | . | TRBV7-2 | CASSSRTGNEQFF | TGTGCCAGCAGCTCCCGGACCGGCAATGAGCAGTTCTTC
TRBJ1-2 | . | TRBD1 | TRBV7-8 | CVSSLGTGDGYTF | TGCGTCAGCAGCTTAGGGACAGGGGATGGCTACACCTTC
TRBJ2-5 | many | TRBD2 | TRBV20-1 | CSARATAGGEETQYF | TGCAGTGCTAGAGCCACAGCGGGAGGAGAAGAGACCCAGTACTTC
TRBJ2-5 | many | . | TRBV20-1 | CSARDNLAVQETQYF | TGCAGTGCTAGAGATAACCTAGCCGTCCAAGAGACCCAGTACTTC
TRBJ2-3 | many | TRBD1 | TRBV18 | CASSPRDSRDTQYF | TGTGCCAGCTCACCGAGGGACAGTAGGGATACGCAGTATTTT
TRBJ2-1 | many | . | TRBV20-1 | CSAYDPLGGREQFF | TGCAGTGCTTATGACCCACTGGGCGGACGCGAGCAGTTCTTC
TRBJ2-3 | many | TRBD2 | TRBV14 | CASSQVLAATDTQYF | TGTGCCAGCAGCCAAGTCCTAGCGGCTACAGATACGCAGTATTTT
TRBJ2-4 | many | . | TRBV5-1 | CASSLAADIAKNIQYF | TGCGCCAGCAGCTTGGCCGCCGACATAGCCAAAAACATTCAGTACTTC
TRBJ1-1 | many | . | TRBV10-3 | CAISESNLGTEAFF | TGTGCCATCAGTGAGTCTAACCTTGGCACTGAAGCTTTCTTT
TRBJ1-2 | many | . | TRBV27 | CASSLSSTGTYGYTF | TGTGCCAGCAGTTTATCGTCCACAGGGACATATGGCTACACCTTC
TRBJ2-7 | many | TRBD2 | TRBV9 | CASSGGLGTSGIYEQYF | TGTGCCAGCAGTGGGGGGCTCGGGACTAGCGGGATCTACGAGCAGTACTTC